Each of the 28 T cell receptor beta chains below was sequenced from the same sample in a study of response to subunit inactivated influenza vaccine. TCRdb processed the RT-PCR reads anew with MiXCR; each CDR3 protein has one entry. Here the sample spans about 700,000 distinct CDR3 sequences, 15% to 18% being singletons. The sample was PBMCs from blood, taken 11 to 12 days after vaccination. Receptors were obtained from a man aged 45 to 65 who received an inactivated influenza vaccine.

This chain joins TRBV7-9 and TRBJ2-7; 8 bases line up with TRBD2. With V trimmed by 3 bases and J by 5 bases, 12 bases remained unmatched. Looked up from germline, CDR1 is SEHNR and CDR2 is FQNEAQ (reference sequence). CDR3 length equals 16 residues. The CDR3 coding sequence is TGTGCCAGCAGCTTGGCCCTTAGCGGGGCCCTCGACGAGCAGTACTTC. Amino acids: CASSLALSGALDEQYF.

V usage is TRBV4-3 and J usage is TRBJ1-4; possibly TRBD1 for D (5 bases). This CDR3 region has 16 residues. V was pared by 4 bases and J by 4 bases, with 16 bases between. CDR1 is LGHNA, CDR2 YSLEER, per germline. The CDR3 DNA reads as TGCGCCAGCAGCCTTGCCGCGGGACGGAATAATGAAAAACTGTTTTTT. Encoded protein: CASSLAAGRNNEKLFF.

This clonotype was seen a handful of times. This chain joins TRBV6-1 and TRBJ2-1, with TRBD1 identical over 9 bases. The length of the CDR3 is 14 residues. From germline, CDR1 is MNHNS and CDR2 SASEGT. V dropped 8 bases and J dropped 3; count of bases not matched to a gene: 5. The CDR3 here is CASLLGQGYNEQFF. The CDR3 DNA sequence: TGTGCCAGCCTACTGGGACAGGGCTACAATGAGCAGTTCTTC.

This clonotype was found many times. This sequence joins TRBV12-3 or TRBV12-4 and TRBJ2-2; D assignment may be TRBD1 or TRBD2 (5 bases each). The CDR3 length is 14 residues. V was cut by 7 bases and J by 6 bases, with 15 bases left in between. DNA for the CDR3: TGTGCCAGCACCCTGGGGGACCCAGCCGGGGAGCTGTTTTTT. Its protein product is CASTLGDPAGELFF.

This clonotype has more than one count but fewer than ten. This chain joins TRBV9 and TRBJ2-1; no clear D gene. V was shortened by 7 bases and J by 2 bases, with 13 bases between the two germline ends. Germline CDR1 SGDLS, CDR2 YYNGEE. The CDR3 sequence is 14 residues long. The CDR3 DNA reads as TGTGCCAGCGCGAAAAGGGAAACCTACAATGAGCAGTTCTTC. Protein product: CASAKRETYNEQFF.

This clonotype was picked up a small number of times. The V gene is TRBV6-5, the J gene TRBJ2-7, with no clear D. From germline, CDR1 is MNHEY and CDR2 SVGAGI. This CDR3 comprises 14 residues. Trimming took 2 bases from V and 1 from J, leaving 9 bases between them. The CDR3 nucleotides are TGTGCCAGCAGTTACATGGCCGATTCCTACGAGCAGTACTTC. Translating it yields CASSYMADSYEQYF.

This clonotype was counted only a few times. The chain employs TRBV9 and TRBJ2-5, with 10 bases that match TRBD2. With 0 bases clipped from V and 7 bases from J, the junction kept 9 bases outside the gene matches. This CDR3 is 16 amino acids long. Germline CDR1 is SGDLS and CDR2 is YYNGEE. The CDR3 DNA follows: TGTGCCAGCAGCGTAGCTTTAGCGGGAGGCGACGGGACCCAGTACTTC. Residues: CASSVALAGGDGTQYF.

This rearrangement joins TRBV27 to TRBJ1-2; 7 bases line up with TRBD1. CDR3 length equals 15 residues. The V gene's germline CDR1 is MNHEY and CDR2 SMNVEV (reference sequence). V lost 4 bases to trimming and J lost 6 bases; unmatched junction nucleotides: 11. The CDR3 spells CASSSGLQGPNGYTF. The CDR3 region has the DNA TGTGCCAGCAGTTCAGGCCTACAGGGGCCGAATGGCTACACCTTC.

V usage is TRBV7-9 and J usage is TRBJ2-5; 7 nucleotides align to TRBD2. CDR3 length: 14 residues. Germline V CDR1 and CDR2: SEHNR, FQNEAQ (reference sequence). V lost 5 bases and J lost 4; bases outside the gene matches: 7. CDR3 in amino acids: CASSTGRGRETQYF. In nucleotides, the CDR3 is TGTGCCAGCAGCACTGGGAGGGGCCGAGAGACCCAGTACTTC. Filled out from reference TRBV7-9 and TRBJ2-5, the complete variable domain reads DTGVSQNPRHKITKRGQNVTFRCDPISEHNRLYWYRQTLGQGPEFLTYFQNEAQLEKSRLLSDRFSAERPKGSFSTLEIQRTEQGDSAMYLCASSTGRGRETQYFGPGTRLLVL.

This clonotype was detected only a few times. The junction differs from germline at one of its ends, possibly a read error. The J gene is TRBJ2-1, the V gene TRBV11-1; the D gene is possibly TRBD1 (6 bases). From germline, CDR1 is SGHAT and CDR2 FQDESV (reference sequence). CDR3 length equals 19 residues. In DNA, the CDR3 is TGTGCCGGCAGCGACTCTCTCGAGGGGGTATGGAGCTCCTACAATGAGCAGTTCTTC. This gives the protein CAGSDSLEGVWSSYNEQFF.

The chain is built from TRBV2 and TRBJ2-1, with TRBD2 identical over 8 bases. In germline, CDR1 is SNHLY, CDR2 FYNNEI. The CDR3 has 15 amino acids. V dropped 7 bases and J dropped 7; count of bases not matched to a gene: 12. CDR3 nucleotide sequence: TGTGCCAGCACCCGGCCCTCGGGGGGGCGAAATGAGCAGTTCTTC. This gives the protein CASTRPSGGRNEQFF.

This clonotype was seen more than once but under ten times. As DNA, the CDR3 is TGCGCCAGCAGCTCCGGGACAGGGGGTCGCGAGCAGTACTTC. This gives the protein CASSSGTGGREQYF. The chain uses TRBV5-1 and TRBJ2-7; the match to TRBD1 covers 11 bases. Germline V gene sequence: CDR1 SGHRS, CDR2 YFSETQ. The CDR3 totals 14 residues. Germline trimming cut 3 bases from V and 6 bases from J; bases unmatched to any gene: 5.

This clonotype was detected a few times. The V call is TRBV5-1, the J call TRBJ2-7, with TRBD2 identical over 9 bases. With V trimmed by 3 bases and J by 5 bases, 9 bases remained unmatched. This CDR3 has 15 residues. CDR1 is SGHRS, CDR2 YFSETQ, per germline. CDR3 amino acids: CASSWAGLAAHEQYF. The CDR3 nucleotides are TGCGCCAGCAGCTGGGCGGGACTAGCTGCCCACGAGCAGTACTTC.

The V gene is TRBV24-1, the J gene TRBJ1-5, with D uncertain. There are 15 residues in the CDR3. Germline V CDR1 and CDR2: KGHDR, SFDVKD. Trimming removed 2 bases from V and 6 bases from J, with 13 bases in between. CDR3 sequence (DNA): TGTGCCACCAGTGATTCCGGAGCGAACGGTCAGCCCCAGCATTTT. This gives the protein CATSDSGANGQPQHF.

This clonotype was seen a few times. The rearrangement links TRBV12-3 or TRBV12-4 to TRBJ2-1; D tentatively reads TRBD1 or TRBD2 (5 bases each). Trimming cost V 7 bases and J 3 bases, with 13 bases left between them. The CDR3 covers 14 residues. The CDR3 bases are TGTGCCAGCACTCTTACTGGGGGCTACAATGAGCAGTTCTTC. Translating it yields CASTLTGGYNEQFF.

V gene TRBV11-2 combines with J gene TRBJ2-7, with 11 bases lining up with TRBD2. After removal of 3 bases from V and 6 bases from J, the junction contained 1 base not matched to a gene. Germline V gene lookup returns CDR1 SGHAT and CDR2 FQNNGV. This CDR3 contains 13 residues. The CDR3 DNA sequence: TGTGCCAGCAGCTTGACTAGCGGGGTCGAGCAGTACTTC. Its protein product is CASSLTSGVEQYF. Complete variable domain (other parts from reference TRBV11-2 and TRBJ2-7): EAGVAQSPRYKIIEKRQSVAFWCNPISGHATLYWYQQILGQGPKLLIQFQNNGVVDDSQLPKDRFSAERLKGVDSTLKIQPAKLEDSAVYLCASSLTSGVEQYFGPGTRLTVT.

This clonotype was seen a few times. The J gene is TRBJ2-3, the V gene TRBV9; 16 bases agree with TRBD2. This CDR3 is 16 amino acids long. V shed 4 bases and J 6 bases; nucleotides not matched to a gene: 5. Germline-derived CDR1 and CDR2 are SGDLS and YYNGEE. The CDR3 nucleotides are TGTGCCAGCAGCCAGGGACTAGCGGGAGGGTACGATACGCAGTATTTT. This gives the protein CASSQGLAGGYDTQYF. The entire variable domain, with the rest obtained from reference TRBV9 and TRBJ2-3, is as follows: DSGVTQTPKHLITATGQRVTLRCSPRSGDLSVYWYQQSLDQGLQFLIQYYNGEERAKGNILERFSAQQFPDLHSELNLSSLELGDSALYFCASSQGLAGGYDTQYFGPGTRLTVL.

In its sample, this clonotype was seen many times. The chain combines TRBV7-2 with TRBJ2-7; 8 positions agree with TRBD1. V shed 5 bases and J 6 bases; nucleotides not matched to a gene: 3. CDR1 and CDR2 (germline): SGHTA, FQGNSA. CDR3 length: 12 amino acids. CDR3 sequence (DNA): TGTGCCAGCAGCCCCACAGGGGGCGAGCAGTACTTC. Protein product: CASSPTGGEQYF.

The J gene is TRBJ2-2, the V gene TRBV3-1; TRBD2 agrees at 10 bases. Germline trimming cut 1 base from V and 0 bases from J; bases unmatched to any gene: 5. The CDR3 spans 18 residues. Germline V gene lookup returns CDR1 LGHDT and CDR2 YNNKEL (reference sequence). CDR3 DNA: TGTGCCAGCAGCCAAGTTATACTAGCGGGACCGAACACCGGGGAGCTGTTTTTT. This translates into CASSQVILAGPNTGELFF.

This clonotype has ten or more counts. This chain joins TRBV6-1 and TRBJ1-3; tentatively, D is TRBD1 (6 bases). V shed 6 bases and J shed 0 bases, with 9 bases lying between them. Germline V CDR1 and CDR2: MNHNS, SASEGT. This CDR3 comprises 14 residues. CDR3 DNA sequence: TGTGCCAGCAGAACAGGGTACTCTGGAAACACCATATATTTT. Translated: CASRTGYSGNTIYF.

The chain couples TRBV5-1 to TRBJ2-1; possibly TRBD1 for D (8 bases). Germline V gene lookup returns CDR1 SGHRS and CDR2 YFSETQ. The V end was cut by 5 bases, the J end by 3 bases, with 15 bases between. CDR3 size: 15 residues. The CDR3 nucleotides read TGCGCCAGCAGAGAGCGGGACAGGAGCTACAATGAGCAGTTCTTC. It specifies CASRERDRSYNEQFF.

The V call is TRBV20-1, the J call TRBJ2-7; TRBD1 aligns across 8 bases. V trimming: 2 bases; J trimming: 3 bases; junction bases outside the gene matches: 9. Germline V lookup: CDR1 DFQATT, CDR2 SNEGSKA (reference sequence). The CDR3 is 15 amino acids. The CDR3: CSARNVAGGHYEQYF. CDR3 sequence (DNA): TGCAGTGCTAGAAACGTGGCAGGGGGCCACTACGAGCAGTACTTC.

The CDR3 loop is CSAPRAGGNQETQYF. As DNA, the CDR3 is TGCAGTGCGCCCCGGGCGGGAGGTAACCAAGAGACCCAGTACTTC. The J gene is TRBJ2-5, the V gene TRBV20-1; 8 bases line up with TRBD2. J lost 0 bases, V lost 6 bases, and 9 bases had no gene match. The CDR3 consists of 15 residues. Germline V CDR1 and CDR2: DFQATT, SNEGSKA (reference sequence).

The chain uses TRBV15 and TRBJ2-1; 12 bases are a match to TRBD2. With V trimmed by 5 bases and J by 2 bases, 7 bases remained unmatched. Looked up from germline, CDR1 is LNHNV and CDR2 is YYDKDF (reference sequence). The CDR3 totals 17 residues. In DNA, the CDR3 is TGTGCCACCAGCCCTGGACTAGCGGGAATCACCTACAATGAGCAGTTCTTC. Encoded protein: CATSPGLAGITYNEQFF. Variable domain in full (rest from reference TRBV15 and TRBJ2-1): DAMVIQNPRYQVTQFGKPVTLSCSQTLNHNVMYWYQQKSSQAPKLLFHYYDKDFNNEADTPDNFQSRRPNTSFCFLDIRSPGLGDTAMYLCATSPGLAGITYNEQFFGPGTRLTVL.

This clonotype was seen a few times. The CDR3 loop is CASSYLRGHTGELFF. CDR3 nucleotides: TGTGCCAGCAGTTACTTGAGGGGACACACCGGGGAGCTGTTTTTT. V gene TRBV6-2 or TRBV6-3 combines with J gene TRBJ2-2; D tentatively reads TRBD1 or TRBD2 (5 bases each). Deletions cut 1 base from V and 3 bases from J, with 9 bases between. The V gene's germline CDR1 is MNHEY and CDR2 SVGEGT. This CDR3 is 15 amino acids long.

The chain couples TRBV6-5 to TRBJ2-7; 7 bases line up with TRBD1. The CDR3 is 14 amino acids. Germline lookup yields CDR1 MNHEY and CDR2 SVGAGI. J gave up 3 bases and V 1 base, and 3 bases lay outside the gene matches. This CDR3 is CASSYFRDSYEQYF. The CDR3 DNA sequence: TGTGCCAGCAGTTACTTCCGGGACAGCTACGAGCAGTACTTC.

This clonotype was picked up a small number of times. The chain couples TRBV2 to TRBJ2-1; TRBD2 is a possible D gene (6 bases). The germline V gene encodes CDR1 SNHLY and CDR2 FYNNEI. The CDR3 spans 14 residues. V shed 7 bases and J shed 8 bases, with 18 bases lying between them. This CDR3 is CASKRSGGEDEQFF. The CDR3 bases are TGTGCCAGCAAAAGAAGTGGCGGGGAGGATGAGCAGTTCTTC.

This clonotype came up a few times. The genes are TRBV7-2 and TRBJ2-7; unclear D gene. Germline V lookup: CDR1 SGHTA, CDR2 FQGNSA. The CDR3 has 14 residues. With 2 bases removed from V and 10 bases from J, the gap between germline ends came to 18 bases. The CDR3 nucleotides read TGTGCCAGCAGCTTAACGGCAGGATCTTATCCCCAGTACTTC. Encoded protein: CASSLTAGSYPQYF.